This T cell receptor (beta chain) derives from a study of OX40 agonist ivuxolimab in advanced cancers. Across the whole study: Males comprised around four fifths of the group, whose mean age was approximately 61 years (range roughly 20 to 90). Prior anti-PD-1, anti-PD-L1 or anti-CTLA-4 therapy did not bar entry, and about 40% had some.

Generated by immunoSEQ multiplex PCR, the TCRdb table keeps only in-frame clones and is missing some. The sample lists tens of thousands of clones, 85% to 95% occurring once. The CDR3 consists of 14 residues. Deletions cut 0 bases from V and 6 bases from J, with 12 bases between. Germline V gene sequence: CDR1 SGHAT, CDR2 FQDESV (reference sequence). Patients were ruled out by autoimmune disease history or systemic immunosuppression. As regards this clone: Antigen: not known.

Overall study results and limits: Antigens targeted by the expanded peripheral T cells were not determined.

V is TRBV11-1 and J is TRBJ2-7; no clear D gene. The TCR was taken from an adult with an advanced solid tumor such as melanoma, head and neck, liver or kidney cancer. Source: CD4+ or CD8+ T cells sorted from blood, taken in a trial of the OX40 agonist ivuxolimab. As DNA, the CDR3 is TGTGCCAGCAGCTTAGCGTTAAGCCCGGGCGAGCAGTACTTC. It encodes CASSLALSPGEQYF.